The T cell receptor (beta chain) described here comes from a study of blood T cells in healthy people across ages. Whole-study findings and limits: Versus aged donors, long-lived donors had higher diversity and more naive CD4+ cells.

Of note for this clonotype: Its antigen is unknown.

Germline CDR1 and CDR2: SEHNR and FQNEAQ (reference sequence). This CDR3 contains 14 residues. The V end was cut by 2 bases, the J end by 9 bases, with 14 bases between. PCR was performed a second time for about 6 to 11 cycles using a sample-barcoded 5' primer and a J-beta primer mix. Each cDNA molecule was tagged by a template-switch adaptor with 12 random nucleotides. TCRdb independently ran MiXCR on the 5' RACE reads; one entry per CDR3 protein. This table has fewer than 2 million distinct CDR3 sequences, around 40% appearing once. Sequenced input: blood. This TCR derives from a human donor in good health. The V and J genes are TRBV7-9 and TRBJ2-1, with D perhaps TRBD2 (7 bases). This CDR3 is CASSLFAGATEQFF. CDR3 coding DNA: TGTGCCAGCAGCTTATTTGCGGGGGCGACTGAGCAGTTCTTC.